This T cell receptor (beta chain) appears in the sequencing data of a study of beta chain features in type 1 diabetes (dated by TCRdb to 2017 to 2018). Broadly, across the study: No differences in mean age, gender distribution, total cell number or subset yield were found between patients and healthy donors. Across all samples, around 100 million sorted cells were examined, and cell number per subset correlated strongly with RNA yield. In the study, TCRB repertoires of sorted circulating CD4+ T cell subsets from recently diagnosed type 1 diabetes patients were compared with those of matched healthy donors. Regulatory and stem cell-like memory subsets were isolated from only 8 patients and about 8 healthy donors, whereas naive and central memory subsets came from all 30 or so donors.

The entire isolated RNA was reverse transcribed using the High Capacity cDNA Reverse Transcription Kit, and thus expressed TCRB transcripts were sequenced. Deep immunoSEQ sequencing was performed on naive, central memory and regulatory T cell samples, with an average of roughly 4 million total reads per sample. Sorted cells were lysed in RLT buffer and RNA was extracted with DNase-treated RNeasy Micro or Mini kits, depending on cell number. To prevent cross-contamination, each cell subset was processed individually, whereas patient and healthy donor samples were processed jointly. The immunoSEQ multiplex PCR was used to amplify TCRB sequences from cDNA, generating 87-bp fragments that spanned the CDR3 region. Sequencing of the amplicons was performed on the Illumina HiSeq platform. The original pipeline was this. PCR bias was corrected computationally using synthetic template baselines, and reads within Hamming distance 2 were collapsed, with unmergeable singletons discarded. Reads were aligned against IMGT to assign V, D and J genes, CDR3 length and insertions or deletions at six rearrangement sites. Within each subset, clonotype counts were normalized to the number of sorted cells before true diversity and Gini coefficients were calculated with the tcR R package. Repertoire sharing was quantified using the overlap coefficient calculated on TCRB nucleotide sequences. Out-of-frame TCRB sequences from naive cells were analyzed to stand in for the pre-selection repertoire. The table was pulled from immuneACCESS by TCRdb, which kept in-frame rearrangements only. Such tables lose some clones; where checked, under half of the loss comes from unresolved V genes, and the rest has no known cause. V, J and clone size are those of that table, while D and trimming were read from the DNA. The sample records about 700,000 clones, roughly an eighth of which are singletons. About 0.02% of the sample is held by the ten biggest clonotypes.

Points the paper makes about the study in general: PCR may preferentially amplify shorter templates, but because patient and control samples were amplified and corrected together, any resulting skew would affect both groups equally. At VDJ recombination sites, type 1 diabetes patients had fewer insertions and more deleted nucleotides, which implies abnormalities in thymic rearrangement. The naive, central memory and regulatory TCRB repertoires appeared to resemble one another more closely among patients than among healthy donors. Because cDNA was sequenced instead of genomic DNA, activated cells with high expression could be over-represented, although the groups did not differ in activation or CD3 levels. Type 1 diabetes patients showed a moderate but significant shortening of TCRB CDR3 length in all four CD4+ subsets. Only small numbers of individuals were included in the HLA sub-analyses, which left unresolved whether HLA type had any influence on TCRB rearrangement.

Looking up the germline V gene (reference sequence) yields CDR1 PRHDT and CDR2 FYEKMQ. Including cysteine and phenylalanine, the CDR3 has 14 amino acids. Of the read, only the CDR3 DNA is kept; its 42 bases are in frame from base 1. V is cut by 1 base and J by 2 bases, and the space between the germline ends is 8 bases. Concerning this clone: Its antigen target is currently unknown. Per-base quality was not reported, and no clone a single base away is much larger than it.

From each donor, a single peripheral blood sample of about 120 mL on average was drawn into heparinised tubes. A BD FACSAria II was used to sort naive, central memory, regulatory and stem cell-like memory CD4+ T cells with a panel that included CD45RO, CCR7, CD25, CD127, CD95 and CD27. Every sorted population had a purity above 95%. PBMCs were isolated immediately by Lymphoprep density gradient centrifugation and stained directly without culture. So that batch effects would be minimized, each experiment stained and sorted samples in pairs, pairing one healthy donor with one patient. The sequence was obtained from a man aged 18-30 years with type 1 diabetes. The source material was naive CD4+ T cells from blood. Explained via the paper, the cell subset or site label denotes: true naive CD4+ T cells. This chain joins TRBV13 to TRBJ2-5, with no reliable assignment of the D segment. The nucleotide sequence is given as TGTGCCAGCAGCTTAGAAGCAGCACAAGAGACCCAGTACTTC. This yields the protein CASSLEAAQETQYF. Reference TRBV13 and TRBJ2-5 genes cover what lies past the CDR3, so the full variable domain is AAGVIQSPRHLIKEKRETATLKCYPIPRHDTVYWYQQGPGQDPQFLISFYEKMQSDKGSIPDRFSAQQFSDYHSELNMSSLELGDSALYFCASSLEAAQETQYFGPGTRLLVL.